Sequencing of this TCR beta chain was carried out in a study of blood T cells in healthy people across ages. The CDR3 covers 13 residues. Germline V CDR1 and CDR2: MNHNS, SASEGT. Germline trimming cut 9 bases from V and 4 bases from J; bases unmatched to any gene: 6. Using a J-beta primer mix together with a sample-barcoded 5' primer, a second PCR was run for about 7 to 12 cycles. In TCRdb, the 5' RACE reads were re-called with MiXCR into one record per CDR3 protein. The profile covers about 1,400,000 distinct CDR3 sequences, with about 40% appearing a single time and roughly 7.9% taken by the ten largest.

The chain uses TRBV6-1 and TRBJ2-5; 9 bases align to TRBD2. The TCR comes from a young woman in good health. Specimen: blood. The CDR3: CASRGRASETQYF. CDR3 DNA sequence: TGTGCCAGTCGCGGGAGGGCCTCAGAGACCCAGTACTTC.